This TCR beta chain originates from a study of T cell responses to AZD1222 COVID-19 vaccine. Germline CDR1 reads MNHEY; CDR2 reads SVGAGI. The germline V and J ends were trimmed by 2 bases and 3 bases, with 7 bases remaining between them. CDR3 size: 14 residues. Overall study findings and caveats: When two AZD1222 doses had been given, Spike-specific TCR breadth and depth rose. Regions left unmutated in variants are reportedly the target of nearly half of spike-specific TCRs.

This table comes from immunoSEQ multiplex PCR, and its TCRdb copy is limited to in-frame clones, with some not included. The table records 50,000 to 75,000 clones, approximately 89% of them present only once. A word on this clone: Its antigen remains unidentified.

The origin of this receptor is an adult who received the AZD1222 COVID-19 vaccine. The specimen comprised peripheral blood, sampled 28 days after the second AZD1222 dose. This rearrangement joins TRBV6-5 to TRBJ2-2; D is ambiguous. This CDR3 is CASSYGPDTGELFF. CDR3 coding DNA: TGTGCCAGCAGTTACGGCCCCGACACCGGGGAGCTGTTTTTT.